These 16 T cell receptor beta chains were all obtained from the same sample, sequenced in a study of shared clonotypes between healthy human individuals. The repertoire was sequenced with immunoSEQ multiplex PCR; TCRdb's copy has only in-frame clones and lacks some. The sample lists about a million clones, 70% to 80% occurring once. Sequenced material: memory CD4+ T cells sorted from blood. The subset denotes: CD45RA-negative fraction. These receptors were obtained from a man aged 18 to 30 in good health.

This chain connects TRBV2 to TRBJ1-2; 8 nucleotides match TRBD1. Germline V gene sequence: CDR1 SNHLY, CDR2 FYNNEI. The CDR3 is 13 residues long. V was clipped by 3 bases and J by 8 bases; unmatched bases: 5. The CDR3 region has the DNA TGTGCCAGCAGTGATTGGACAGGGTTCGGCTACACCTTC. The encoded protein is CASSDWTGFGYTF.

This clone was seen a handful of times. V and J are TRBV10-3 and TRBJ2-1; 11 bases are a match to TRBD2. Trimming took 0 bases from V and 8 from J; bases not matched to a gene: 6. The CDR3 covers 16 residues. Germline CDR1 reads ENHRY; CDR2 reads SYGVKD. The CDR3: CAISESSSGGVHEQFF. The CDR3 DNA reads as TGTGCCATCAGTGAGTCGAGTAGCGGGGGGGTCCATGAGCAGTTCTTC.

The chain recombines TRBV7-2 with TRBJ1-6; 9 nucleotides agree with TRBD1. V shed 4 bases, J shed 5 bases, and the junction held 0 bases outside the gene matches. Per the germline V gene, CDR1 is SGHTA and CDR2 is FQGNSA. The CDR3 extends over 14 amino acids. Written as DNA, the CDR3 is TGTGCCAGCAGCTGGACAGGGGATAATTCACCCCTCCACTTT. Translating it yields CASSWTGDNSPLHF.

In its sample, this clone was seen once. This chain joins TRBV18 and TRBJ2-7; maybe TRBD1 (6 bases). Trimming stripped 6 bases from V and 2 bases from J, with 14 bases between. The germline V gene has CDR1 KGHSH and CDR2 LQKENI. CDR3 length equals 14 residues. The CDR3 loop is CASSNSGGAYEQYF. In nucleotides, the CDR3 is TGTGCCAGCTCTAACTCTGGGGGCGCCTACGAGCAGTACTTC.

This clone showed up just a few times. V is TRBV28 and J is TRBJ1-4; weak D call: TRBD1 (5 bases). The germline V and J ends were trimmed by 4 bases and 7 bases, with 13 bases remaining between them. In germline, CDR1 is MDHEN, CDR2 SYDVKM. The length of the CDR3 is 14 residues. The DNA for the CDR3 is TGTGCCAGCAGTTGGGGGACGGGTTCTGAAAAACTGTTTTTT. It specifies CASSWGTGSEKLFF.

DNA of the CDR3: TGTGCCAGCAGCCCTCAGGGGAAGGGCGAGCAGTACTTC. This translates into CASSPQGKGEQYF. The chain combines TRBV11-2 with TRBJ2-7, with a weak D call TRBD1 (6 bases). Deletions cut 5 bases from V and 6 bases from J, with 14 bases between. CDR1 and CDR2 from the germline V gene are SGHAT and FQNNGV. The length of the CDR3 is 13 residues.

The V gene is TRBV7-3, the J gene TRBJ1-2; D not certain. With 2 bases removed from V and 5 bases from J, the gap between germline ends came to 12 bases. CDR3 length: 14 amino acids. The germline CDR1 and CDR2 sequences are SGHTA and FQGTGA. The CDR3 nucleotides read TGTGCCAGCAGCTTATCAGGAGTCGGGTATGGCTACACCTTC. Translating gives CASSLSGVGYGYTF.

Comment on this clone: Other DNA sequences from this sample encode an identical CDR3 as well. The chain couples TRBV10-3 to TRBJ1-1, with D possibly matching TRBD1 (5 bases). From germline, CDR1 is ENHRY and CDR2 SYGVKD. V was cut by 0 bases and J by 0 bases, with 8 bases left in between. The CDR3 runs 15 residues. The CDR3 DNA reads as TGTGCCATCAGTGAGTCAGGACAACTGAACACTGAAGCTTTCTTT. Protein product: CAISESGQLNTEAFF.

Details on this clone: Other DNA variants within this sample encode the same CDR3. This chain uses TRBV2 with TRBJ2-5; D gene ambiguous. V was trimmed by 0 bases and J by 2 bases, leaving 7 bases between them. Germline CDR1 SNHLY, CDR2 FYNNEI. The CDR3 spans 14 residues. The chain's CDR3 is CASSEATVQETQYF. In DNA, the CDR3 is TGTGCCAGCAGTGAAGCAACTGTTCAAGAGACCCAGTACTTC.

There are a few counts of this clone. The chain carries TRBV7-9 and TRBJ1-2; 9 positions agree with TRBD1. The CDR3 runs to 16 residues. Trimming removed 1 base from V and 6 bases from J; junction bases left unmatched: 9. CDR1 and CDR2 from the germline V gene are SEHNR and FQNEAQ (reference sequence). The CDR3: CASSLDNRGQRNGYTF. In nucleotides, the CDR3 is TGTGCCAGCAGCTTAGACAACAGGGGGCAGAGAAATGGCTACACCTTC.

Comments on this clone: Other nucleotide sequences from this sample produce the same CDR3. The chain carries TRBV19 and TRBJ1-1, with TRBD1 identical over 7 bases. CDR1 LNHDA and CDR2 SQIVND come from the germline V gene (reference sequence). This CDR3 has 13 residues. After removal of 6 bases from V and 3 bases from J, the junction contained 4 bases not matched to a gene. DNA for the CDR3: TGTGCCAGTAGCCTAACAGGGGACACTGAAGCTTTCTTT. Its protein product is CASSLTGDTEAFF. Supplemented by reference TRBV19 and TRBJ1-1, the full variable domain reads DGGITQSPKYLFRKEGQNVTLSCEQNLNHDAMYWYRQDPGQGLRLIYYSQIVNDFQKGDIAEGYSVSREKKESFPLTVTSAQKNPTAFYLCASSLTGDTEAFFGQGTRLTVV.

This chain connects TRBV18 to TRBJ2-2, with 8 bases fitting TRBD1. This CDR3 spans 18 amino acids. The V gene's germline CDR1 is KGHSH and CDR2 LQKENI. J gave up 4 bases and V 3 bases, and 13 bases lay outside the gene matches. CDR3 in DNA: TGTGCCAGCTCACCGATTGTAGTGAGACAGGGGAGCACCGGGGAGCTGTTTTTT. Its translation: CASSPIVVRQGSTGELFF.

The chain is built from TRBV7-2 and TRBJ1-1, with D possibly being TRBD1 (6 bases). V dropped 1 base and J dropped 3 bases, with 15 bases sitting between them. There are 16 residues in the CDR3. Per the germline V gene, CDR1 is SGHTA and CDR2 is FQGNSA. The CDR3 bases are TGTGCCAGCAGCTTAGGAACAGGGCGGTGGGACACTGAAGCTTTCTTT. It specifies CASSLGTGRWDTEAFF.

This sequence joins TRBV27 and TRBJ1-5, with TRBD1 identical over 9 bases. The CDR3 is 15 residues long. Per the germline V gene, CDR1 is MNHEY and CDR2 is SMNVEV (reference sequence). The junction had 5 bases not matched to a gene; V was cut back by 4 bases and J by 4 bases. This CDR3 is CASSSGTGSNQPQHF. The CDR3 coding sequence is TGTGCCAGCAGTTCCGGGACAGGGAGTAATCAGCCCCAGCATTTT.

This clone was observed a few times. The J gene is TRBJ1-2, the V gene TRBV5-4; 8 bases fit TRBD1. V dropped 1 base and J dropped 7; count of bases not matched to a gene: 6. CDR3 size: 14 residues. Looked up from germline, CDR1 is SGHNT and CDR2 is YYREEE (reference sequence). The CDR3 reads CASSLWAGGGGYTF. The DNA of the CDR3 is TGTGCCAGCAGCTTGTGGGCAGGGGGCGGTGGCTACACCTTC.

Ten or more counts support this clone. The rearrangement uses TRBV5-4 and TRBJ2-7; D may be TRBD2 (7 bases). Trimming stripped 4 bases from V and 2 bases from J, with 16 bases between. In germline, CDR1 is SGHNT, CDR2 YYREEE (reference sequence). The CDR3 extends over 15 amino acids. The CDR3 reads CASSLGGGGPYEQYF. The CDR3 nucleotides are TGTGCCAGCAGCCTCGGAGGCGGGGGCCCCTACGAGCAGTACTTC.